The present TCR beta chain was sequenced within a study of blood T cell repertoires in COVID-19. Study as a whole: The United States, Italy and Spain provided the acute and convalescent COVID-19 samples.

Sequencing used immunoSEQ multiplex PCR; TCRdb keeps in-frame clones, though not all of them. The table lists tens of thousands of clones, about 90% of them singletons. This clone appeared a single time. The CDR3 length is 19 residues. J was trimmed by 2 bases and V by 1 base; bases with no gene match: 12. CDR1 and CDR2 (germline): LGHNA, YNFKEQ. The TCR comes from a human donor in a cohort sampled during active COVID-19. Sequenced sample: peripheral blood. The gene calls are TRBV4-2 and TRBJ2-1; TRBD2 agrees at 9 bases. The CDR3 here is CASSQGVAGGLLPYNEQFF. In DNA, the CDR3 is TGTGCCAGCAGCCAAGGGGTTGCGGGGGGGCTACTTCCCTACAATGAGCAGTTCTTC.